Presented here are 10 T cell receptor beta chains from one specimen sequenced in a study of cytomegalovirus exposure and HLA in healthy donors. It was with 60 Vbeta and 13 Jbeta primers that the PCR ran. Assay used: immunoSEQ multiplex PCR; TCRdb lists only in-frame clones, some missing. Seen in this sample are some 120,000 clones; the ten most common clones hold 1%. Sample: PBMCs. Receptor source: a man younger than 35 in good health and CMV-seronegative.

V and J are TRBV19 and TRBJ1-1; D gene ambiguous. This CDR3 is built from 13 residues. With 3 bases removed from V and 3 bases from J, the gap between germline ends came to 8 bases. CDR1 and CDR2 from the germline V gene are LNHDA and SQIVND (reference sequence). CDR3 protein: CASSIWSDTEAFF. Here the CDR3 DNA reads TGTGCCAGTAGTATTTGGTCGGACACTGAAGCTTTCTTT.

This chain joins TRBV30 and TRBJ2-7; a possible D gene is TRBD1 (5 bases). CDR3 size: 17 residues. V was clipped by 3 bases and J by 2 bases, with 23 bases between them. In germline, CDR1 is GTSNPN, CDR2 SVGIG (reference sequence). CDR3 sequence: CAWSRYLRTLSTYEQYF. DNA of the CDR3: TGTGCCTGGAGCCGTTACCTTCGGACACTTTCGACCTACGAGCAGTACTTC. Variable domain in full (rest from reference TRBV30 and TRBJ2-7): SQTIHQWPATLVQPVGSPLSLECTVEGTSNPNLYWYRQAAGRGLQLLFYSVGIGQISSEVPQNLSASRPQDRQFILSSKKLLLSDSGFYLCAWSRYLRTLSTYEQYFGPGTRLTVT.

As to this clone: Germline and junction disagree at one end, which may indicate a read error. The same CDR3 can be traced to other DNA sequences in this sample. The gene calls are TRBV6-4 and TRBJ2-5; 11 bases map to TRBD2. The CDR3 runs to 15 residues. CDR1 MRHNA and CDR2 SNTAGT come from the germline V gene. The CDR3, as DNA: TGCGCCAGCAGTGAAATAGCGGGAGGGCAAGAGACCCAGTACTTC. Its protein is CASSEIAGGQETQYF.

This rearrangement joins TRBV19 to TRBJ1-2, with 9 bases identical to TRBD1. Germline-derived CDR1 and CDR2 are LNHDA and SQIVND (reference sequence). V lost 5 bases, J lost 7 bases, and 11 bases stayed unmatched. The CDR3 runs 15 residues. Written as DNA, the CDR3 is TGTGCCAGTAGTTCTACGCCGGGACAGGGAATTGGCTACACCTTC. Translated: CASSSTPGQGIGYTF.

The V gene is TRBV15, the J gene TRBJ2-7; unclear D gene. Germline V CDR1 and CDR2: LNHNV, YYDKDF (reference sequence). V lost 1 base and J 4 bases, leaving 11 bases between the germline ends. This CDR3 spans 14 amino acids. The DNA for the CDR3 is TGTGCCACCAGCAGAGGCCTGGGCTCATACGAGCAGTACTTC. Encoded protein: CATSRGLGSYEQYF. Using reference TRBV15 and TRBJ2-7 for the parts outside the CDR3, the full variable domain is DAMVIQNPRYQVTQFGKPVTLSCSQTLNHNVMYWYQQKSSQAPKLLFHYYDKDFNNEADTPDNFQSRRPNTSFCFLDIRSPGLGDTAMYLCATSRGLGSYEQYFGPGTRLTVT.

V gene TRBV28 combines with J gene TRBJ2-1; D not resolved. This CDR3 is built from 17 residues. V gave up 8 bases and J gave up 5 bases, with 25 bases separating them. CDR1 is MDHEN, CDR2 SYDVKM, per germline. CDR3 sequence: CASGPNLRGYPNNEQFF. The CDR3 DNA follows: TGTGCCAGCGGTCCCAACTTACGTGGTTACCCCAACAATGAGCAGTTCTTC.

This chain joins TRBV13 and TRBJ2-7; 7 positions match TRBD2. The germline V gene has CDR1 PRHDT and CDR2 FYEKMQ (reference sequence). The CDR3 extends over 14 amino acids. Trimming took 5 bases from V and 5 from J; bases not matched to a gene: 9. CDR3 amino acids: CASSVRGVSDEQYF. The DNA of the CDR3 is TGTGCCAGCAGCGTTCGGGGGGTTAGTGACGAGCAGTACTTC.

The chain has TRBV27 and TRBJ2-7; D remains ambiguous. This CDR3 is 13 amino acids long. Between the trimmed V and J ends, which lost 5 bases and 6 bases, there was a span of 14 bases. Germline-derived CDR1 and CDR2 are MNHEY and SMNVEV (reference sequence). In nucleotides, the CDR3 is TGTGCCAGCAGTGATCAACTCGAAAGCGAGCAGTACTTC. Translated, it gives CASSDQLESEQYF.

CDR3 sequence: CAWRPWGGEGSPLHF. CDR3 nucleotide sequence: TGTGCCTGGAGGCCGTGGGGGGGTGAGGGTTCACCCCTCCACTTT. This chain joins TRBV30 and TRBJ1-6; D is possibly TRBD1 (5 bases). The V gene's germline CDR1 is GTSNPN and CDR2 SVGIG (reference sequence). The CDR3 has 15 amino acids. V gave up 3 bases and J gave up 9 bases, with 18 bases separating them. Looking up the rest from reference TRBV30 and TRBJ1-6 gives the full variable domain: SQTIHQWPATLVQPVGSPLSLECTVEGTSNPNLYWYRQAAGRGLQLLFYSVGIGQISSEVPQNLSASRPQDRQFILSSKKLLLSDSGFYLCAWRPWGGEGSPLHFGNGTRLTVT.

As DNA, the CDR3 is TGTGCTAGTGGTTTGATTCTAGCGGGAGGAAATGAGCAGTTCTTC. Translation: CASGLILAGGNEQFF. The chain uses TRBV12-5 and TRBJ2-1; TRBD2 aligns across 11 bases. The CDR3 loop spans 15 amino acids. The junction had 4 bases not matched to a gene; V was cut back by 2 bases and J by 7 bases. The V gene's germline CDR1 is LGHNT and CDR2 FRNRAP.